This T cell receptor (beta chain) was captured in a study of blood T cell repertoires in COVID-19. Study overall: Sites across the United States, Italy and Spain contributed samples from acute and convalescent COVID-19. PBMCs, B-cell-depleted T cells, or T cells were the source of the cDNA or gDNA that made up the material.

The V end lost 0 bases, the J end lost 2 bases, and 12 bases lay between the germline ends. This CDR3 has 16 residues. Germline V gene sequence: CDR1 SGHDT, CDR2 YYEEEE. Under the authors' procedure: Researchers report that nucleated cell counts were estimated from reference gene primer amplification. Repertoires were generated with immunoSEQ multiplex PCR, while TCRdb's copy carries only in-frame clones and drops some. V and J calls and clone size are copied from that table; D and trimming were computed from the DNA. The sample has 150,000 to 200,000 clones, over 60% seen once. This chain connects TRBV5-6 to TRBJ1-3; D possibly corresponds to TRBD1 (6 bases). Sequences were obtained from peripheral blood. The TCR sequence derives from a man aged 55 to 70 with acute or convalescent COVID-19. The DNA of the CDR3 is TGTGCCAGCAGCTTGGACTTTACAGGGCCTGGAAACACCATATATTTT. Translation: CASSLDFTGPGNTIYF.